This TCR beta chain originates from a study of T cells in Graves' hyperthyroidism and ophthalmopathy. With duration under 3 months, ophthalmopathy was active: Clinical Activity Score at least 3, NOSPECS at least 4. Whole-study results and caveats: Blood also showed most of the thyroid clonotypes that were expanded above 0.001. For ophthalmopathy, model prediction preceded onset by a median about six months.

The source material, RNA transcripts, was used to amplify TCR beta CDR3 regions. The primer set for the first-round RT-PCR of the TCR CDR3 was HTBI. MiXCR was run by TCRdb on the multiplex PCR reads, yielding one entry per CDR3 protein. In the table there are 600,000 or so distinct CDR3 sequences, approximately 14% of which are singletons. This clonotype has ten or more counts. Its target is not known. CDR1 SNHLY and CDR2 FYNNEI come from the germline V gene. The CDR3 has 16 amino acids. Trimming took 8 bases from V and 0 from J, leaving 17 bases between them. This clonotype was obtained from a young woman with Graves' ophthalmopathy. The specimen sequenced was blood. The chain carries TRBV2 and TRBJ2-4; D may be TRBD1 (6 bases). This chain's CDR3 is CASPVGARVAKNIQYF. The CDR3 region has the DNA TGTGCCAGCCCGGTGGGGGCTAGGGTAGCCAAAAACATTCAGTACTTC. Together with reference TRBV2 and TRBJ2-4, the CDR3 gives the full variable domain: EPEVTQTPSHQVTQMGQEVILRCVPISNHLYFYWYRQILGQKVEFLVSFYNNEISEKSEIFDDQFSVERPDGSNFTLKIRSTKLEDSAMYFCASPVGARVAKNIQYFGAGTRLSVL.